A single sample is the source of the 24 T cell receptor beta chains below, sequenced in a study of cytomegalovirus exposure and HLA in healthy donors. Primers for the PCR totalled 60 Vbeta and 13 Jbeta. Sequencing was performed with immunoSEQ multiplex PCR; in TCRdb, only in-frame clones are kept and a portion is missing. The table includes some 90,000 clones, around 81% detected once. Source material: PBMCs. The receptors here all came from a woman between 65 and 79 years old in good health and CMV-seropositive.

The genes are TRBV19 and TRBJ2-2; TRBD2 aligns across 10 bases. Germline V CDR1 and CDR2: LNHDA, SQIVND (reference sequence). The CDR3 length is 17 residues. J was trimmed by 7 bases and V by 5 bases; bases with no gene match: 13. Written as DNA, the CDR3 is TGTGCCAGTAGTCCCTTTCTAGCGGGAGTAACTGGCGGGGAGCTGTTTTTT. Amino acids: CASSPFLAGVTGGELFF.

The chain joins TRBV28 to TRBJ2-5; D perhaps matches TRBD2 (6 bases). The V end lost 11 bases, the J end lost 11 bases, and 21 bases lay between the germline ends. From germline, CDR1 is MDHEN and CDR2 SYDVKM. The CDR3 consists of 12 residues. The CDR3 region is CALGRQTGEQYF. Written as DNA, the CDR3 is TGTGCCCTAGGGCGTCAAACGGGAGAGCAGTACTTC.

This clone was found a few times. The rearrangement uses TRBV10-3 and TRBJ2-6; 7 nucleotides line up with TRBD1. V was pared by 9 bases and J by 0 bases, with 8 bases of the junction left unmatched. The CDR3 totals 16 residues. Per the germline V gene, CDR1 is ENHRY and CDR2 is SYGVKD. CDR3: CAMGQTNNSGANVLTF. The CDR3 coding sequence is TGTGCCATGGGACAGACCAACAACTCTGGGGCCAACGTCCTGACTTTC.

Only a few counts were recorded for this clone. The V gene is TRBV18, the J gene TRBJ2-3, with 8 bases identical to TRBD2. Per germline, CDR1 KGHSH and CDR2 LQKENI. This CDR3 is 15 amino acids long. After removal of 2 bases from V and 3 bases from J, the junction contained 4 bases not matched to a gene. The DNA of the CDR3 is TGTGCCAGCTCACCAGAGCGGGAGCGGACAGATACGCAGTATTTT. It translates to CASSPERERTDTQYF.

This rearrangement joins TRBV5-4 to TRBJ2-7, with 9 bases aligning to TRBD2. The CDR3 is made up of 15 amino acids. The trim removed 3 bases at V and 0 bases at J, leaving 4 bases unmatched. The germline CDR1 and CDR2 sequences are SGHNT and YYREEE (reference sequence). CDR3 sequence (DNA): TGTGCCAGCAGCTCGACTAGCGGACTCTCCTACGAGCAGTACTTC. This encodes CASSSTSGLSYEQYF.

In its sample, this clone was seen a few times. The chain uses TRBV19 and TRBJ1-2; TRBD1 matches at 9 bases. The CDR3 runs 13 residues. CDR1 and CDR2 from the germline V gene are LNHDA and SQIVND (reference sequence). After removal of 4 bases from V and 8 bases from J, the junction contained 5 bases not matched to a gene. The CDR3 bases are TGTGCCAGTAGTACCACAGGGGGCGACGGCTACACCTTC. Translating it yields CASSTTGGDGYTF.

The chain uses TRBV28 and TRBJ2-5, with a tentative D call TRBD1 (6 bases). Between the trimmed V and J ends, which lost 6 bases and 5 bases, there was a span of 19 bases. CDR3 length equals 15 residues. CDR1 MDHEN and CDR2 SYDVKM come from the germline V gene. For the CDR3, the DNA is TGTGCCAGCAGCCTCGAAAACCTTAGGGGGGAGACCCAGTACTTC. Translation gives CASSLENLRGETQYF.

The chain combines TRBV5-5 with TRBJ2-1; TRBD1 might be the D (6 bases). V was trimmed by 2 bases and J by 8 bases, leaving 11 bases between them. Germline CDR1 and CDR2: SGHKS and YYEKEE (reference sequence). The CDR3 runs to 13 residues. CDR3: CASSLQGGHEQFF. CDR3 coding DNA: TGTGCCAGCAGCTTACAGGGTGGCCATGAGCAGTTCTTC.

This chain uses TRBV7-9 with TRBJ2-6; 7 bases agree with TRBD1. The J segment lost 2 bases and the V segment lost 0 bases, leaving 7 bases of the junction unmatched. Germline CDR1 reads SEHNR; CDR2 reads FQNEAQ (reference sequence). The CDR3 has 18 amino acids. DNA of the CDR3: TGTGCCAGCAGCTTAGCGTTGACAGGGAAGCCTGGGGCCAACGTCCTGACTTTC. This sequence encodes CASSLALTGKPGANVLTF.

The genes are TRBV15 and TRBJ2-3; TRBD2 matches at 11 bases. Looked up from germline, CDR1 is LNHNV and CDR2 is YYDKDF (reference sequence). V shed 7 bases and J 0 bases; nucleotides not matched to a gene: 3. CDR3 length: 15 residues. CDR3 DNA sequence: TGTGCCACCACGCTAGCGGGAGGAAGCACAGATACGCAGTATTTT. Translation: CATTLAGGSTDTQYF.

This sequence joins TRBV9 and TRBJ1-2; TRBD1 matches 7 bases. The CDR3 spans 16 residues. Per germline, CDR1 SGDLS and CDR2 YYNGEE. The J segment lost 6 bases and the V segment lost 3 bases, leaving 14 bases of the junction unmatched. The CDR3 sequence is CASSAKTTGQYDGYTF. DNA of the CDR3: TGTGCCAGCAGCGCTAAAACCACGGGACAGTATGATGGCTACACCTTC.

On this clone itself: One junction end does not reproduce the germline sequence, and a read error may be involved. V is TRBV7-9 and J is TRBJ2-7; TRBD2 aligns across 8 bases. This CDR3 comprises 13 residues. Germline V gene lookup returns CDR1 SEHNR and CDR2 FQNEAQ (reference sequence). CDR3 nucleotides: TGTTCCAGCAGCCTTAGCGGGAACAACGAGCAGTACTTC. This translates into CSSSLSGNNEQYF.

The CDR3 is CASSKGEKETQYF. CDR3 sequence (DNA): TGTGCCAGCAGTAAGGGGGAGAAAGAGACCCAGTACTTC. This chain links TRBV6-6 with TRBJ2-5, with D possibly TRBD1 on 6 matching bases. Trimming removed 5 bases from V and 3 bases from J, with 10 bases in between. The CDR3 contains 13 residues. The germline V gene has CDR1 MNHNY and CDR2 SVGAGI (reference sequence).

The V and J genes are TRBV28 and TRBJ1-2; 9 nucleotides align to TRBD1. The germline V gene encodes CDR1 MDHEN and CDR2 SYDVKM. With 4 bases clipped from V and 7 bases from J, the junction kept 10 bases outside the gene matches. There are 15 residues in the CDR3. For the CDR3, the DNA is TGTGCCAGCAGTTCCACCCGGGACAGGGCCGGTGGCTACACCTTC. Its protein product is CASSSTRDRAGGYTF.

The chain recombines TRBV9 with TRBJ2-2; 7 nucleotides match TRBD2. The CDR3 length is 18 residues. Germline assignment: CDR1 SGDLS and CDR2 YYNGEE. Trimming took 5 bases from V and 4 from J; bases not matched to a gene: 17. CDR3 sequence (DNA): TGTGCCAGCAGTCCCGACTTGGGGGGAGGGTTCGGCACCGGGGAGCTGTTTTTT. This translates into CASSPDLGGGFGTGELFF. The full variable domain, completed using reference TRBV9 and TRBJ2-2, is DSGVTQTPKHLITATGQRVTLRCSPRSGDLSVYWYQQSLDQGLQFLIQYYNGEERAKGNILERFSAQQFPDLHSELNLSSLELGDSALYFCASSPDLGGGFGTGELFFGEGSRLTVL.

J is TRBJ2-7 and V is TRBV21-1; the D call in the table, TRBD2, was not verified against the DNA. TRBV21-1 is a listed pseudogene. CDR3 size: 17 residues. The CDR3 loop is CASSGRTGTSGSYEQYF. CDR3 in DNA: TGTGCCAGCAGCGGCCGAACCGGGACTAGCGGCTCCTACGAGCAGTACTTC.

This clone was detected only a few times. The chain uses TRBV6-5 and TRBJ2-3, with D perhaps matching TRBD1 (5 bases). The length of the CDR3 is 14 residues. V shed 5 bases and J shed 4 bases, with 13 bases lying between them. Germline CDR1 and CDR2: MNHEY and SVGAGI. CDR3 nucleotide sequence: TGTGCCAGCAGTCGACAGTATCTCGCAGATACGCAGTATTTT. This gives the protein CASSRQYLADTQYF.

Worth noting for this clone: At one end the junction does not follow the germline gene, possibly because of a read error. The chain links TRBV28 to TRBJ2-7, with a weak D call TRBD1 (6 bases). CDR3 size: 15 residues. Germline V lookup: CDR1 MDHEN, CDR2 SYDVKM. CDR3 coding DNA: TGTGCCAGCAGTTTAGTGGGGGCGCGCTCCGACGAGCAGTACTTC. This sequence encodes CASSLVGARSDEQYF.

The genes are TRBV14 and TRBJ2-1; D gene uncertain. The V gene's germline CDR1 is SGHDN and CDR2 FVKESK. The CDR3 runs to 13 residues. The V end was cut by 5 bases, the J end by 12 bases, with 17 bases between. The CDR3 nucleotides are TGTGCCAGCAGCTATAATGCACGGGTATGGCAGTTCTTC. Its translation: CASSYNARVWQFF.

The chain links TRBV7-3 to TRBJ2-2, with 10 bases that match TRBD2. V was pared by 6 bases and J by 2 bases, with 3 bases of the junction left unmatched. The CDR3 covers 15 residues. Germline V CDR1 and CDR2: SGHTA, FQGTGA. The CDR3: CASSELAGNTGELFF. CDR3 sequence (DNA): TGTGCCAGCAGTGAACTAGCGGGAAACACCGGGGAGCTGTTTTTT.

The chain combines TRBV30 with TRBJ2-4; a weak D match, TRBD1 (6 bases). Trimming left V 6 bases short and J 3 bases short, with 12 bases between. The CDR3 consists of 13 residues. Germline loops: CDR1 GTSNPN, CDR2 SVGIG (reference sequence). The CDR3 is CACNRDNKNIQYF. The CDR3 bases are TGTGCCTGTAACCGGGACAACAAAAACATTCAGTACTTC. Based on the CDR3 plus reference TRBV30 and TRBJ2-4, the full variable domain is SQTIHQWPATLVQPVGSPLSLECTVEGTSNPNLYWYRQAAGRGLQLLFYSVGIGQISSEVPQNLSASRPQDRQFILSSKKLLLSDSGFYLCACNRDNKNIQYFGAGTRLSVL.

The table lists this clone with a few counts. The CDR3: CASSIGRTEAFF. The CDR3 DNA reads TGTGCCAGCAGTATAGGGAGGACTGAAGCTTTCTTT. The chain has TRBV5-6 and TRBJ1-1; D remains unclear. The CDR3 covers 12 residues. Per germline, CDR1 SGHDT and CDR2 YYEEEE. The V gene lost 5 bases and the J gene lost 5 bases, with 10 bases spanning the gap.

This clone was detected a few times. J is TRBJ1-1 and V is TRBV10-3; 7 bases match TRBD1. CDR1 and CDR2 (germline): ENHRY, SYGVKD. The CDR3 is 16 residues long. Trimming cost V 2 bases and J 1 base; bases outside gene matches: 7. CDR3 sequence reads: CAISEAGGRKNTEAFF. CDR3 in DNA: TGTGCCATCAGTGAGGCAGGGGGGCGGAAGAACACTGAAGCTTTCTTT.

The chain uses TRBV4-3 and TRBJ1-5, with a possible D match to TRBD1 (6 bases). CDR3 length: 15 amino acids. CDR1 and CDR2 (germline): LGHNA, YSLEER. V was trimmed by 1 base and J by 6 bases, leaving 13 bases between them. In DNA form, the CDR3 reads TGCGCCAGCAGCCAAGGGCGACGAGGGGGTCAGCCCCAGCATTTT. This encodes CASSQGRRGGQPQHF.